A single sample is the source of the 8 T cell receptor beta chains below, sequenced in a study of T cells in Graves' hyperthyroidism and ophthalmopathy. It was RNA transcripts that yielded the amplified TCR beta CDR3 regions. First-round RT-PCR with HTBI primers amplified the TCR CDR3 region. TCRdb re-analysed the multiplex PCR reads in MiXCR, keeping a single row per CDR3 protein. The sample shows about 52,000 distinct CDR3 sequences, roughly half of them seen only once. Source material: blood. All receptors come from a woman aged 50 to 60 with Graves' ophthalmopathy.

The chain has TRBV5-1 and TRBJ2-1, with D unresolved. The J call may be wrong; the DNA end is better matched by TRBJ2-3. This CDR3 has 16 residues. CDR1 is SGHRS, CDR2 YFSETQ, per germline. The DNA for the CDR3 is TGCGCCAGCAGCTTGAAACAGCCGAGCTCCTACAATGAGCAGTATTTT. Protein product: CASSLKQPSSYNEQYF.

In this sample, this clonotype turned up many times. V is TRBV20-1 and J is TRBJ2-4; tentatively, D is TRBD2 (6 bases). Trimming removed 6 bases from V and 0 bases from J, with 9 bases in between. CDR1 is DFQATT and CDR2 is SNEGSKA in the germline V gene (reference sequence). This CDR3 is 13 amino acids long. CDR3 sequence (DNA): TGCAGTGCGCCGGGACTAGCCAAAAACATTCAGTACTTC. Protein product: CSAPGLAKNIQYF.

This chain uses TRBV9 with TRBJ2-5; D is perhaps TRBD2 (6 bases). The CDR3 is 15 amino acids. Germline CDR1 reads SGDLS; CDR2 reads YYNGEE. Trimming cost V 9 bases and J 5 bases, with 23 bases left between them. CDR3 DNA: TGTGCCAATAGCGTAGCGGTCGGGATGGGGGAGACCCAGTACTTC. It is translated as CANSVAVGMGETQYF.

This clonotype is termed medium-sized. The J gene is TRBJ1-6, the V gene TRBV24-1; no firm D call. The CDR3 contains 13 residues. V was clipped by 7 bases and J by 7 bases, with 10 bases between them. Germline values: CDR1 KGHDR, CDR2 SFDVKD. The CDR3 nucleotides are TGTGCCACCAGACGGACGGGGAATTCACCCCTCCACTTT. This sequence encodes CATRRTGNSPLHF.

This clonotype appeared many times. The chain joins TRBV6-5 to TRBJ1-4; TRBD1 might be the D (6 bases). Germline V lookup: CDR1 MNHEY, CDR2 SVGAGI. V was shortened by 6 bases and J by 5 bases, with 16 bases between the two germline ends. The CDR3 has 15 amino acids. CDR3 nucleotide sequence: TGTGCCAGCAGATACGACAGGAACCCAAATGAAAAACTGTTTTTT. It codes for CASRYDRNPNEKLFF.

This clonotype was recorded many times. V usage is TRBV19 and J usage is TRBJ1-2, with D hard to call. CDR3 length: 15 amino acids. Germline loops: CDR1 LNHDA, CDR2 SQIVND (reference sequence). V was pared by 4 bases and J by 5 bases, with 17 bases between. The CDR3 protein is CASSRGPEGSYGYTF. As DNA, the CDR3 is TGTGCCAGTAGTAGAGGACCGGAAGGAAGTTATGGCTACACCTTC.

This clonotype was found many times. This chain links TRBV11-2 with TRBJ1-2; tentative D call: TRBD1 (5 bases). Trimming stripped 1 base from V and 2 bases from J, with 8 bases between. The germline V gene encodes CDR1 SGHAT and CDR2 FQNNGV. The CDR3 loop spans 14 amino acids. CDR3 nucleotide sequence: TGTGCCAGCAGCTTAGGCCCAGGGAACTATGGCTACACCTTC. Its translation: CASSLGPGNYGYTF.

The rearrangement links TRBV18 to TRBJ2-1; maybe TRBD1 (5 bases). The CDR3 covers 13 residues. V lost 3 bases, J lost 5 bases, and 8 bases lay in between. Germline assignment: CDR1 KGHSH and CDR2 LQKENI. The CDR3 loop reads CASSPGQNNEQFF. CDR3 DNA: TGTGCCAGCTCACCCGGACAAAACAATGAGCAGTTCTTC.